The 8 T cell receptor beta chains given below trace back to one sample, sequenced in a study of T cells after yellow fever vaccination. Via MiXCR, TCRdb re-called the 5' RACE reads, giving one row per CDR3 protein. This sample has fewer than 450,000 distinct CDR3 sequences; 3% to 4.5% occur once, and the top ten carry 20% to 25%. Sequences were derived from PBMCs, sampled 5 days after the yellow fever booster vaccination. These receptor sequences come from a man between 18 and 35 years old who received the YFV17D yellow fever vaccine.

This clonotype was picked up a small number of times. This chain joins TRBV4-2 and TRBJ2-1; D possibly corresponds to TRBD2 (6 bases). The CDR3 runs to 13 residues. V lost 5 bases to trimming and J lost 5 bases, with 10 bases between them. Germline CDR1 is LGHNA and CDR2 is YNFKEQ. The CDR3 DNA reads as TGTGCCAGCAGCATCGGGGGAAACAATGAGCAGTTCTTC. Translating it yields CASSIGGNNEQFF.

This clonotype has ten or more counts. J is TRBJ1-6 and V is TRBV6-5; no clear D gene. V was shortened by 0 bases and J by 1 base, with 10 bases between the two germline ends. CDR1 is MNHEY, CDR2 SVGAGI, per germline. The CDR3 is made up of 17 amino acids. In DNA, the CDR3 is TGTGCCAGCAGTTACTCGATACCGAATTCCTATAATTCACCCCTCCACTTT. This sequence encodes CASSYSIPNSYNSPLHF.

This clonotype was observed a handful of times. The chain links TRBV7-2 to TRBJ2-5, with D tentatively TRBD2 (5 bases). CDR3 length equals 15 residues. CDR1 and CDR2 from the germline V gene are SGHTA and FQGNSA. V lost 5 bases and J lost 1, with 14 bases in between. The DNA of the CDR3 is TGTGCCAGCAGCCGAGGGTCGGGATCCCAAGAGACCCAGTACTTC. It encodes CASSRGSGSQETQYF.

The chain uses TRBV13 and TRBJ2-3; TRBD1 matches at 9 bases. This CDR3 contains 15 residues. Germline trimming cut 4 bases from V and 6 bases from J; bases unmatched to any gene: 8. Germline-derived CDR1 and CDR2 are PRHDT and FYEKMQ (reference sequence). In nucleotides, the CDR3 is TGTGCCAGCAGCTCCAGGACAGGGGTATTGGATACGCAGTATTTT. The encoded protein is CASSSRTGVLDTQYF.

This clonotype has a handful of counts. As DNA, the CDR3 is TGCAGCGTTGAACCGACAGGGCCAGATACGCAGTATTTT. This gives the protein CSVEPTGPDTQYF. The genes are TRBV29-1 and TRBJ2-3, with TRBD1 matching 7 bases. The CDR3 covers 13 residues. Germline loops: CDR1 SQVTM, CDR2 ANQGSEA. J was trimmed by 4 bases and V by 2 bases; bases with no gene match: 3.

At least ten counts were recorded for this clonotype. The chain's CDR3 is CASSQVGWWQFF. For the CDR3, the DNA is TGTGCCAGCAGCCAAGTTGGTTGGTGGCAGTTCTTC. The chain links TRBV3-1 to TRBJ2-1; D not resolved. Trimming removed 1 base from V and 12 bases from J, with 10 bases in between. The germline V gene has CDR1 LGHDT and CDR2 YNNKEL (reference sequence). The CDR3 consists of 12 residues.

This clonotype turned up a few times. The rearrangement uses TRBV5-1 and TRBJ2-7; 7 nucleotides line up with TRBD2. This CDR3 contains 12 residues. After removal of 5 bases from V and 3 bases from J, the junction contained 2 bases not matched to a gene. From germline, CDR1 is SGHRS and CDR2 YFSETQ. The CDR3 sequence is CASSAGDYEQYF. CDR3 sequence (DNA): TGCGCCAGCAGTGCGGGGGACTACGAGCAGTACTTC. Complete variable domain (other parts from reference TRBV5-1 and TRBJ2-7): KAGVTQTPRYLIKTRGQQVTLSCSPISGHRSVSWYQQTPGQGLQFLFEYFSETQRNKGNFPGRFSGRQFSNSRSEMNVSTLELGDSALYLCASSAGDYEQYFGPGTRLTVT.

This clonotype has a handful of counts. The rearrangement joins TRBV5-1 to TRBJ1-6; TRBD1 matches 8 bases. J gave up 8 bases and V 2 bases, and 6 bases lay outside the gene matches. CDR1 and CDR2 (germline): SGHRS, YFSETQ. The CDR3 extends over 15 amino acids. As DNA, the CDR3 is TGCGCCAGCAGCTTTGGACAGGGCCAGGATTCACCCCTCCACTTT. Translation: CASSFGQGQDSPLHF.